This TCR beta chain is from a study of cytomegalovirus exposure and HLA in healthy donors. Overall study: Out of about 179 million T cells, an earlier analysis found about 120 million unique TCR beta sequences in total. Study observations and caveats: Earlier analysis yielded a pattern in which most TCR beta V segments were productive about 87% or about 30% of the time. Sequencing likely produced, as an artifact, a cluster of highly shared sequence variants. HLA allele associations emerged for roughly 16,000 TCR beta sequences in a later analysis, at 0.05 false discovery rate.

The CDR3 sequence is 13 residues long. The germline V gene has CDR1 MNHEY and CDR2 SMNVEV (reference sequence). With 2 bases removed from V and 7 bases from J, the gap between germline ends came to 11 bases. On this clone itself: Its specificity is not known.

Both 60 Vbeta primers and 13 Jbeta primers went into the PCR. TCRdb keeps only in-frame clones here, not all; method: immunoSEQ multiplex PCR. The table has approximately 210,000 clones, roughly 85% seen once. The chain joins TRBV27 to TRBJ1-2, with a possible D match to TRBD1 (6 bases). Sequenced sample: PBMCs. The receptor comes from a male donor in good health and CMV-seronegative. CDR3 DNA: TGTGCCAGCAGTTTAAGGGGGGGCTCTGGCTACACCTTC. Amino acid sequence: CASSLRGGSGYTF.